This TCR beta chain was sequenced in a study of human T cells and chemical hapten exposure. As for the study in general: The patients, most of them female, presented with alopecia areata, totalis or universalis. The study traced per-sample TCR yield variation mainly to small differences in pooled library volumes.

Time point described: patch test 2, 6 weeks after DPC sensitization. Treatment given: therapeutic diphenylcyclopropenone sensitization with weekly scalp DPC. Unfractionated whole blood served as the source for total RNA extraction. One entry per CDR3 protein, called by TCRdb with MiXCR from the RACE reads. This sample has about 400,000 distinct CDR3 sequences; roughly 6% occur once, and the top ten carry around 5.6%. The sample holds a few counts of this clonotype. The germline CDR1 and CDR2 sequences are MNHEY and SVGEGT. CDR3 length equals 13 residues. The V and J genes are TRBV6-2 or TRBV6-3 and TRBJ2-7, with TRBD2 identical over 7 bases. The sample here was whole blood, taken in connection with sensitization to the hapten diphenylcyclopropenone (DPC). The source of this sequence is a woman aged 18-29 years with alopecia areata. Some clones in this sample may be carry-over from other donors' samples. The CDR3 nucleotides read TGTGCCAGCACCACGACTCCAGCGGGACCGAGTATCGTC. Translating gives CASTTTPAGPSIV.